This record looks at one T cell receptor (beta chain) sequence and its context. Generated by immunoSEQ multiplex PCR, the TCRdb table keeps only in-frame clones and is missing some. The sample contains more than 550,000 clones, approximately 85% of which appear only once. In germline, CDR1 is MNHNS, CDR2 SASEGT. The CDR3 runs to 17 residues. The V and J ends lost 4 bases and 8 bases respectively, with 21 bases between them. The record originates from a study of shared T cell receptors in the human thymus. This sample also belongs to another study, concerning human thymus T cells. That investigation notes: Healthy Finnish infants undergoing corrective surgery for congenital heart defects provided the donor material. Resected material from corrective heart surgery provided the thymus tissue analysed. Apparent skewing of V and J gene usage characterized both thymic and blood repertoires. Thymic TCR repertoires of unrelated people reportedly overlapped highly.

This receptor was identified in a girl under three years old with a congenital heart defect. This chain links TRBV6-1 with TRBJ1-6; D is unresolved. Source material: thymocytes. CDR3 in amino acids: CASSGFVSDESDSPLHF. The CDR3 region has the DNA TGTGCCAGCAGTGGCTTCGTCAGCGATGAGAGCGATTCACCCCTCCACTTT.